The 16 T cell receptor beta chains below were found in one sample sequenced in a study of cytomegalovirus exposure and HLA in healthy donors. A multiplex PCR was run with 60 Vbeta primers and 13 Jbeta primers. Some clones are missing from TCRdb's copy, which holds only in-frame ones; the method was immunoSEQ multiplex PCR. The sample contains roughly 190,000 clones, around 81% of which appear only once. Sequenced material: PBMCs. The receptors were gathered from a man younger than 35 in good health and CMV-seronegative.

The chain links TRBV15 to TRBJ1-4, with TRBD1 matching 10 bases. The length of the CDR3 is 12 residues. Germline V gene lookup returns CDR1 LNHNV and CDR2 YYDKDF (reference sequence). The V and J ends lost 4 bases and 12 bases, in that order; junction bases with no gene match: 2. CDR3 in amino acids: CATSTGTGELFF. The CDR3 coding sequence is TGTGCCACCAGCACCGGGACAGGGGAACTGTTTTTT.

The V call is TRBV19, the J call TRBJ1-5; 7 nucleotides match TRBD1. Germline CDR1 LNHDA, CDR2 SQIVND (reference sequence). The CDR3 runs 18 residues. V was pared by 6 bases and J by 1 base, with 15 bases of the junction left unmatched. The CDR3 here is CASRGPRAGGLSNQPQHF. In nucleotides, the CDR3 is TGTGCCAGTAGAGGGCCCCGGGCAGGGGGGTTGAGCAATCAGCCCCAGCATTTT.

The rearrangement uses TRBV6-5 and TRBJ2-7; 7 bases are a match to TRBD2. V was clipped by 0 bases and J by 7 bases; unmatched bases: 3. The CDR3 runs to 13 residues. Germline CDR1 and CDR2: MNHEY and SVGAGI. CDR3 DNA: TGTGCCAGCAGTTACTCGTCCGGGAGGGAGCAGTACTTC. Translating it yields CASSYSSGREQYF.

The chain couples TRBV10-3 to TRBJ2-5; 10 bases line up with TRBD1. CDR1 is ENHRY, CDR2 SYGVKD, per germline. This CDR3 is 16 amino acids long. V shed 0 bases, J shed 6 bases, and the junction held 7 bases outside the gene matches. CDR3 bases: TGTGCCATCAGTGAGTCGTGGGACAGGGGTAAAAAGACCCAGTACTTC. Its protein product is CAISESWDRGKKTQYF.

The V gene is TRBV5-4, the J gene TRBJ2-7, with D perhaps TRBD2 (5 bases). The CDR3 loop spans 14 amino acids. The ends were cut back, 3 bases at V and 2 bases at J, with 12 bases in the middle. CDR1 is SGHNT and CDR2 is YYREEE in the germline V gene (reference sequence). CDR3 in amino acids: CASSSWTDAYEQYF. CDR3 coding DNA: TGTGCCAGCAGCTCTTGGACTGATGCCTACGAGCAGTACTTC.

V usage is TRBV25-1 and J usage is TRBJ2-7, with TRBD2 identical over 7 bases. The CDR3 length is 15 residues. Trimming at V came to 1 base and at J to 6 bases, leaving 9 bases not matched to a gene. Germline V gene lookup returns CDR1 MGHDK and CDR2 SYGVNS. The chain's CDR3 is CASSEWGGTYREQYF. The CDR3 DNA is TGTGCCAGCAGTGAATGGGGGGGAACGTATCGCGAGCAGTACTTC.

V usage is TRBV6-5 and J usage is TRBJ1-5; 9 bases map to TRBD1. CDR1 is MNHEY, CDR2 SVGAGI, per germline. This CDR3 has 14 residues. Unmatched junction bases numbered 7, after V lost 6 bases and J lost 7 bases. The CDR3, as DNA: TGTGCCAGCAGGAAACAGGGGGCCGGACAGCCCCAGCATTTT. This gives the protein CASRKQGAGQPQHF.

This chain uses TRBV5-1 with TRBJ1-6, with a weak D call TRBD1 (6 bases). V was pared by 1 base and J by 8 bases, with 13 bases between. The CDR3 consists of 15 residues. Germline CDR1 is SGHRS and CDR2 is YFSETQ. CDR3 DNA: TGCGCCAGCAGCTTGTCTCGGACAGCAGATTCACCCCTCCACTTT. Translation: CASSLSRTADSPLHF.

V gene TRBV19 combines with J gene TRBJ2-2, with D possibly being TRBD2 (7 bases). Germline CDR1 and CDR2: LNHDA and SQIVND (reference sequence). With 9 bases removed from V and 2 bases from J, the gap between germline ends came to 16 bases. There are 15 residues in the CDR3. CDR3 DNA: TGTGCCAGCAGTCGGGGGGCAGTTAACACCGGGGAGCTGTTTTTT. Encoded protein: CASSRGAVNTGELFF.

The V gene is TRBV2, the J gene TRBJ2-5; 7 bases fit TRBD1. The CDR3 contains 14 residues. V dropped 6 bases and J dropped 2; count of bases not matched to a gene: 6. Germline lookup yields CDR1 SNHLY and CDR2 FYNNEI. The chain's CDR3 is CASSADRAQETQYF. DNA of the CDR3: TGTGCCAGCAGCGCTGACAGGGCTCAAGAGACCCAGTACTTC.

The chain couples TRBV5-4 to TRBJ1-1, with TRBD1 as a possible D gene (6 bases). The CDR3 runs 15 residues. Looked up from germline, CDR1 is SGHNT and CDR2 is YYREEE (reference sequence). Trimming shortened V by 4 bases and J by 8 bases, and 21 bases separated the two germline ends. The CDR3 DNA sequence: TGTGCCAGCAGCCCAACGGCTGCCGCGACAGGAGAAGCTTTCTTT. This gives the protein CASSPTAAATGEAFF.

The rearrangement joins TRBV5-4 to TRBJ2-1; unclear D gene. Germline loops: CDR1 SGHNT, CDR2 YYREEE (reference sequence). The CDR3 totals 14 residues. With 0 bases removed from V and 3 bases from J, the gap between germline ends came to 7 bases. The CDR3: CASSLGLFYNEQFF. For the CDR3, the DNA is TGTGCCAGCAGCTTGGGGCTCTTCTACAATGAGCAGTTCTTC.

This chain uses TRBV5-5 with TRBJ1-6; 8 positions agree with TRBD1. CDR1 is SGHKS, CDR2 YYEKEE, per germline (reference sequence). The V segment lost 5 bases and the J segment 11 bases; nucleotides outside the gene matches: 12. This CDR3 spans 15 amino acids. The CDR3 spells CASRIPGQAGAPLHF. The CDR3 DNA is TGTGCCAGCAGAATACCGGGACAGGCCGGTGCACCCCTCCACTTT.

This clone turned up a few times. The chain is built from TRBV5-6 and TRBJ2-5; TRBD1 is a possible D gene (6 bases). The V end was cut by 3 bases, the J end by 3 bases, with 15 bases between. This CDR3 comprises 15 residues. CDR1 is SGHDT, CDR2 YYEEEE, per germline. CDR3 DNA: TGTGCCAGCAGCTGGAGCCGAAGGGGGAAAGAGACCCAGTACTTC. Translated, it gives CASSWSRRGKETQYF.

This CDR3 reads CASSISSGRILGTQYF. CDR3 in DNA: TGTGCCAGTAGTATCTCTAGCGGGAGGATATTGGGGACCCAGTACTTC. The rearrangement joins TRBV19 to TRBJ2-5, with 11 nucleotides matching TRBD2. This CDR3 contains 16 residues. Trimming at V came to 3 bases and at J to 7 bases, leaving 10 bases not matched to a gene. CDR1 is LNHDA and CDR2 is SQIVND in the germline V gene (reference sequence). The full variable domain, completed using reference TRBV19 and TRBJ2-5, is DGGITQSPKYLFRKEGQNVTLSCEQNLNHDAMYWYRQDPGQGLRLIYYSQIVNDFQKGDIAEGYSVSREKKESFPLTVTSAQKNPTAFYLCASSISSGRILGTQYFGPGTRLLVL.

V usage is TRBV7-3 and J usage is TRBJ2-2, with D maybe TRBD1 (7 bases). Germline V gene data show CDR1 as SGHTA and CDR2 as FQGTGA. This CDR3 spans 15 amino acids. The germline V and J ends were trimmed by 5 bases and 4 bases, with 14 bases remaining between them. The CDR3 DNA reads TGTGCCAGCAGCAACCGCCAGGGGGGCACCGGGGAGCTGTTTTTT. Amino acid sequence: CASSNRQGGTGELFF.